The sequence of this T cell receptor (beta chain) was determined in a study of blood T cells in healthy people across ages. Regarding the study as a whole: Compared with aged donors, long-lived donors showed fewer expanded clones, suggesting selection. Measured against age, TCR beta diversity per million T cells decreased in a roughly linear manner.

Total RNA extraction produced at least 6 micrograms (per sample) for the study. A J-beta primer mix and a sample-barcoded 5' primer were used in a second PCR of about 6 to 12 cycles. At least 3 million CDR3-containing paired-end reads were obtained per sample. MiXCR, applied by TCRdb to the 5' RACE reads, yields one record per CDR3 protein. The data hold approximately 800,000 distinct CDR3 sequences, with roughly 56% observed a single time. This clonotype was detected ten times or more. Its antigen is unknown. Germline loops: CDR1 SQVTM, CDR2 ANQGSEA. This CDR3 has 11 amino acids. The V and J ends lost 5 bases and 2 bases respectively, with 4 bases between them.

The specimen sequenced was blood. The gene calls are TRBV29-1 and TRBJ2-1; D is unresolved. The receptor comes from a man in his forties in good health. The CDR3 sequence: CSVRAYNEQFF. The CDR3 bases are TGCAGCGTTCGGGCCTACAATGAGCAGTTCTTC.